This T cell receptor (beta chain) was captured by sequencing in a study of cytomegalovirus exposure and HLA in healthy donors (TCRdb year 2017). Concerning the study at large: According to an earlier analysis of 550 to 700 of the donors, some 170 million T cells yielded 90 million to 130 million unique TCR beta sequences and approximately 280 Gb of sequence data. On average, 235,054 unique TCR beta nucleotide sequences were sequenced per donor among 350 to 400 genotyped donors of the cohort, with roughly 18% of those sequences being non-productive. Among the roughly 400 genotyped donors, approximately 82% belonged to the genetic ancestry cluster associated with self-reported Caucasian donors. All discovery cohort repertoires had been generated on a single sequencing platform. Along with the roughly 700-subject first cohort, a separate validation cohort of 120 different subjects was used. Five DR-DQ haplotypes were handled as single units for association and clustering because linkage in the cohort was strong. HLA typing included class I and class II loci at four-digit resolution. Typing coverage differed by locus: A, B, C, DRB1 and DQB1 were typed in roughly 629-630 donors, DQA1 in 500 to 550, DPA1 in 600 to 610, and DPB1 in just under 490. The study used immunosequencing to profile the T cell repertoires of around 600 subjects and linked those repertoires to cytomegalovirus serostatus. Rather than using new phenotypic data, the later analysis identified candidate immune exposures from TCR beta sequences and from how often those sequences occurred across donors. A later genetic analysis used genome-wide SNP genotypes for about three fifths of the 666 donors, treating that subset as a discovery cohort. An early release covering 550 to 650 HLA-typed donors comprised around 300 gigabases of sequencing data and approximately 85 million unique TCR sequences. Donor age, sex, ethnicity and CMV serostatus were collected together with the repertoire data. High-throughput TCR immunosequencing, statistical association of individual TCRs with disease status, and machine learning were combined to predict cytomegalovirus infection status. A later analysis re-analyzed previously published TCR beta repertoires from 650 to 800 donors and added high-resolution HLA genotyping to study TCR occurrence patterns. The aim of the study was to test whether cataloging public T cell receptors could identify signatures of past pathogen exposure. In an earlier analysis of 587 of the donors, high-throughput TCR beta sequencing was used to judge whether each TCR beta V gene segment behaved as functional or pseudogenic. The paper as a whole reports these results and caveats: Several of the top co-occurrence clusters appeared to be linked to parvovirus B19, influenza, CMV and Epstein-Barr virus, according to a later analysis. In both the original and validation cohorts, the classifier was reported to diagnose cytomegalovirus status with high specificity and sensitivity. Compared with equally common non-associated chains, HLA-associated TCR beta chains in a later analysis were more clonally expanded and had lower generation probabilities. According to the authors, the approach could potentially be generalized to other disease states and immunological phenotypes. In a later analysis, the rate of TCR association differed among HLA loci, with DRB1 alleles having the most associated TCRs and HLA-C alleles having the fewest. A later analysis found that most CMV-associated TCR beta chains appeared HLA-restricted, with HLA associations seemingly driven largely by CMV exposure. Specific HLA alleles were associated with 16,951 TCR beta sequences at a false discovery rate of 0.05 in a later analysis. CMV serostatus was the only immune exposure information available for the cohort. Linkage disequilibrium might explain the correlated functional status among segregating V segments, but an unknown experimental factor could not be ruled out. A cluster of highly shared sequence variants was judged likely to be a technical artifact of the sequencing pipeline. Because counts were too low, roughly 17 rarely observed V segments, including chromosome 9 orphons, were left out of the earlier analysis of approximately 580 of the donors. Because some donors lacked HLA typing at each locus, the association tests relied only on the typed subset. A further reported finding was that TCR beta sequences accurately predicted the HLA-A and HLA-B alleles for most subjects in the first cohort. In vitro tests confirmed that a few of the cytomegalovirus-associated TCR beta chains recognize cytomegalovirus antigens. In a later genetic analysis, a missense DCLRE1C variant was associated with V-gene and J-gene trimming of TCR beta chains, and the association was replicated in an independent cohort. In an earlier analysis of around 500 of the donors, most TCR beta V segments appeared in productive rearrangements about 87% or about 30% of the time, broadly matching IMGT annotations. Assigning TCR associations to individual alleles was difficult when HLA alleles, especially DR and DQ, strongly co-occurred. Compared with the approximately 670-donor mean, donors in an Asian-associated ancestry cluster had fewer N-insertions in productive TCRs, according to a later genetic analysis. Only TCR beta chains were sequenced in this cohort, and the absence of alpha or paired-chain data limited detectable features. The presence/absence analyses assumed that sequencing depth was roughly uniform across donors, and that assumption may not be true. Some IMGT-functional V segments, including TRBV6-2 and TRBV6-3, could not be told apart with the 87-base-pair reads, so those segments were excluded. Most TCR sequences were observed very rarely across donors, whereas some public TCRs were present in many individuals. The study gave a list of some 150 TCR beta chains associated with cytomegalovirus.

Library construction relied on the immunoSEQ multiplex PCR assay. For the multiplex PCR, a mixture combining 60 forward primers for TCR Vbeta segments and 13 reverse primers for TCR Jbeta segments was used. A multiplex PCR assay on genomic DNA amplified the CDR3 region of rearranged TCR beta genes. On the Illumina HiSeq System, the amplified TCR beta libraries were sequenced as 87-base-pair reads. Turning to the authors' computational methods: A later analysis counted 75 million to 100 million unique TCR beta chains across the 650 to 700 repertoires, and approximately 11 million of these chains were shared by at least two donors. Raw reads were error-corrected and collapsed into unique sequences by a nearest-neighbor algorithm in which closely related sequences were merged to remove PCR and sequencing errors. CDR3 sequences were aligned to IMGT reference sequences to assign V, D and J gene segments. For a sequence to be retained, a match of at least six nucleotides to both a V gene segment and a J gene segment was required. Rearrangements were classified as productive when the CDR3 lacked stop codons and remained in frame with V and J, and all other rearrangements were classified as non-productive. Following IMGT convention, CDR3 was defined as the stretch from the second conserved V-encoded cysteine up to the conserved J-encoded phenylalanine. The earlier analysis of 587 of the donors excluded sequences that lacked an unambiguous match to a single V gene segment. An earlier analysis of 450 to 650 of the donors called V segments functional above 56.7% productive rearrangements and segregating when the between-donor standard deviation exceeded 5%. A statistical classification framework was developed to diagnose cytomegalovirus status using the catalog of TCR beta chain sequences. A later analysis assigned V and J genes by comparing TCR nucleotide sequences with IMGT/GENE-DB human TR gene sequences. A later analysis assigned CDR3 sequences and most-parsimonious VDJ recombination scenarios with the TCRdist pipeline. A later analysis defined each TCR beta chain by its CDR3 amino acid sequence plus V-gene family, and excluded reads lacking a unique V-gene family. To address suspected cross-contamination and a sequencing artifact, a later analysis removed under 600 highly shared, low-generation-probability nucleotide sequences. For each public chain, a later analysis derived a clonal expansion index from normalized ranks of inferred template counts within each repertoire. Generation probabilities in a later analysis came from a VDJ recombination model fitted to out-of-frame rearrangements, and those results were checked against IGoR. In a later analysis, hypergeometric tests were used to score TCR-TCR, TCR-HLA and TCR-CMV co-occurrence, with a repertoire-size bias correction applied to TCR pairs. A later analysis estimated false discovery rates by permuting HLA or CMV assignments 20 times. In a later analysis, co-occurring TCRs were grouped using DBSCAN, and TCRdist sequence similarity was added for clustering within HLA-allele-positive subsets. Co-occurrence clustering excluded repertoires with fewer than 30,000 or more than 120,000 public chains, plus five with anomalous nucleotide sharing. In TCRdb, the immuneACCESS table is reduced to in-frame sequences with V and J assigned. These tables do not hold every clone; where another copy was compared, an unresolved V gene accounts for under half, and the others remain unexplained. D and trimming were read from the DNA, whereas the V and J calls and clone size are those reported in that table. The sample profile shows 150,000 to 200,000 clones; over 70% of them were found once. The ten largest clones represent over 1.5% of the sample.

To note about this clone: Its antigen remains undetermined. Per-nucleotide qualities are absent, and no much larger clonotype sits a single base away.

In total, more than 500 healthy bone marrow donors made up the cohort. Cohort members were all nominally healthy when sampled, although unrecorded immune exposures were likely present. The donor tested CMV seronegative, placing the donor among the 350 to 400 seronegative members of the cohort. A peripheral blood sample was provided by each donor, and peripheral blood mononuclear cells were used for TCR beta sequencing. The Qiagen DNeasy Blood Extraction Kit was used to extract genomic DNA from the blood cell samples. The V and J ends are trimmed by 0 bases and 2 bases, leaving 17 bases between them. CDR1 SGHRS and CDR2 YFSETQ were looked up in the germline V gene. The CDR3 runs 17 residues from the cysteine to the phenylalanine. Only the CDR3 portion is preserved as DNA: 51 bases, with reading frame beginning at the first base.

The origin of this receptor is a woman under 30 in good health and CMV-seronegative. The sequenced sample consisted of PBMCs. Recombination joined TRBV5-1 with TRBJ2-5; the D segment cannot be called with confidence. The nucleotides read TGCGCCAGCAGCTTGGGCGGCAATGGCGGTTCTCAAGAGACCCAGTACTTC. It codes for CASSLGGNGGSQETQYF.